The T cell receptor (beta chain) under discussion was sequenced for a study of blood T cell repertoires in COVID-19. Study as a whole: PBMCs, B-cell-depleted T cells, or T cells provided the cDNA or gDNA that made up the material.

Per the germline V gene, CDR1 is MNHNY and CDR2 is SVGAGI (reference sequence). V gave up 6 bases and J gave up 0 bases; unmatched junction bases: 6. This CDR3 is 16 amino acids long. Sequenced by immunoSEQ multiplex PCR; TCRdb stores in-frame clones only, minus some. The sample shows 57,000 or so clones, about 88% of them seen only once. Only one count was recorded for this clone. The sequenced material came from peripheral blood. This clonotype was sampled from a woman in her forties or fifties with active or convalescent COVID-19. The chain links TRBV6-6 to TRBJ2-2; 8 nucleotides match TRBD2. The CDR3: CASSHGGASNTGELFF. In DNA, the CDR3 is TGTGCCAGCAGCCACGGGGGGGCGTCGAACACCGGGGAGCTGTTTTTT.